This T cell receptor beta chain was obtained from a study of PD-1 blockade in classical Hodgkin lymphoma. Using immunoSEQ multiplex PCR, the repertoire was profiled, and TCRdb retains in-frame clones only, with some absent. The sample carries about 89,000 clones, approximately 90% recorded once. The CDR3 consists of 16 residues. V was pared by 1 base and J by 8 bases, with 20 bases between. Germline assignment: CDR1 SNHLY and CDR2 FYNNEI. Noted time point: cycle 4 day 1 (C4D1), after more than five weeks of nivolumab. Each patient relapsed following autologous stem cell transplantation, and prior brentuximab vedotin exposure differed. The best responses consisted of complete response, partial response or progressive disease. Concerning this clone: The antigen remains undetermined.

Study-level results: There remain no defined causes for the repertoire differences, which possibly reflect disease activity or prior therapy. By C4D1, diversity of CD4+ TCRs had risen significantly, whereas that of CD8+ TCRs had not.

The chain couples TRBV2 to TRBJ1-1; D gene uncertain. The specimen was peripheral blood mononuclear cells (PBMCs), collected before the fourth cycle of nivolumab. This receptor was taken from a human donor with classical Hodgkin lymphoma. The CDR3 sequence: CASSEEHNLEWAEAFF. Written as DNA, the CDR3 is TGTGCCAGCAGTGAAGAACATAATCTCGAGTGGGCCGAAGCTTTCTTT.